This is a list of T cell receptor beta chains from one sample in a study of cytomegalovirus exposure and HLA in healthy donors. The protocol was immunoSEQ multiplex PCR, while the TCRdb copy is restricted to in-frame clones and leaves out a portion. Among about 44,000 clones listed, about nine tenths were seen once. The sequenced material came from PBMCs. These receptors were collected from a woman aged 35 to 49 in good health and CMV-seropositive. Both conserved end residues are part of each CDR3. D genes are given only for firm matches. Some rows mark clone size as missing; the rest say once, few, many or name a class of expanded clone.

V	D	size	J	DNA	CDR3
TRBV29-1	NA	once	TRBJ2-2	TGCAGCGTTCTCAACACCGGGGAGCTGTTTTTT	CSVLNTGELFF
TRBV4-1	NA	NA	TRBJ2-2	TGCGCCAGCAGCCAAGAAACGAGGCAGGGAAGGGGGGAGCTGTTTTTT	CASSQETRQGRGELFF
TRBV28	NA	NA	TRBJ2-7	TGTGCCAGCAGTTTGGCGACAGGTGCCGGCTCCTACGAGCAGTACTTC	CASSLATGAGSYEQYF
TRBV2	NA	NA	TRBJ2-2	TGTGCCAGCAGTGGGAGTGCCGGGGAGCTGTTTTTT	CASSGSAGELFF
TRBV11-2	TRBD2	NA	TRBJ2-5	TGTGCCAGCAGCGCCTCTAGCGGAGTCGGGGGAGAGACCCAGTACTTC	CASSASSGVGGETQYF
TRBV5-5	TRBD2	NA	TRBJ2-7	TGTGCCAGCAGCCCAAGAGCGGGACTAGATTCAAGCGAGCAGTACTTC	CASSPRAGLDSSEQYF
TRBV6-5	NA	NA	TRBJ2-7	TGTGCCAGCAGTTACCGCGGCACCTCTTCCTACGAGCAGTACTTC	CASSYRGTSSYEQYF
TRBV5-4	NA	NA	TRBJ1-4	TGTGCCAGCAGCTTGGGTACGGGGGTGGCTAATGAAAAACTGTTTTTT	CASSLGTGVANEKLFF
TRBV6-1	NA	NA	TRBJ2-2	TGTGCCAGCAGTTGGGGAGCCACCGGGGAGCTGTTTTTT	CASSWGATGELFF
TRBV6-5	TRBD1	NA	TRBJ2-2	TGTGCCAGCAGTTACTACGGGACAGGGTCCGGGGAGCTGTTTTTT	CASSYYGTGSGELFF
TRBV7-3	NA	once	TRBJ2-1	TGTGCCAGCAGCTTACGGCGCGTTTTCAGGAATGAGCAGTTCTTC	CASSLRRVFRNEQFF
TRBV19	TRBD1	NA	TRBJ2-7	TGTGCCAGTAGCTCCGGGACAGGGTCGTACGAGCAGTACTTC	CASSSGTGSYEQYF
TRBV7-8	TRBD1	NA	TRBJ2-2	TGTGCCAGCAGCCAACTACCCCGACAGGGGGCCACCGGGGAGCTGTTTTTT	CASSQLPRQGATGELFF
TRBV5-8	TRBD2	NA	TRBJ2-3	TGTGCCAGCAGCTTGGCTAGCGGGGGGGCTTTGACAGATACGCAGTATTTT	CASSLASGGALTDTQYF
TRBV15	TRBD2	once	TRBJ2-7	TGTGCCACCAGGGCTGGGGGACTAGCGGGAGACGAGCAGTACTTC	CATRAGGLAGDEQYF
TRBV5-1	TRBD1	once	TRBJ1-1	TGCGCCAGCAGCTGGACAGGGTTGTCGGCTGAAGCTTTCTTT	CASSWTGLSAEAFF
TRBV6-6	NA	NA	TRBJ2-4	TGTGCCAGCAGTTACCCGGTTATTGAGGCCAAAAACATTCAGTACTTC	CASSYPVIEAKNIQYF
TRBV11-2	NA	NA	TRBJ2-7	TGTGCCAGCAGCTTAATATCGGGACTGGCCTCCTACGAGCAGTACTTC	CASSLISGLASYEQYF
TRBV27	NA	NA	TRBJ1-5	TGTGCCAGCAGTTTAGGCGGTCAGCCCCAGCATTTT	CASSLGGQPQHF
TRBV27	NA	NA	TRBJ1-4	TGTGCCAGCAGTTTAGTGGGGGGGATTAATGAAAAACTGTTTTTT	CASSLVGGINEKLFF
TRBV7-9	TRBD1	NA	TRBJ1-2	TGTGCCAGCAGCTCTATGACAGGGGGGAATGGCTACACCTTC	CASSSMTGGNGYTF
TRBV18	TRBD1	NA	TRBJ2-7	TGTGCCAGCTCCCAAGTTACCCCGGGACAGCCTCAATACGAGCAGTACTTC	CASSQVTPGQPQYEQYF
TRBV28	TRBD1	NA	TRBJ1-3	TGTGCCAGCAGTTTCCCCGGACAGGTTCGAAACACCATATATTTT	CASSFPGQVRNTIYF
TRBV12-5	NA	NA	TRBJ1-1	TGTGCTAGTGGTTTGGGCGGCTACACTGAAGCTTTCTTT	CASGLGGYTEAFF